A selection of T cell receptor beta chains follows, all from one sample in a study of OX40 agonist ivuxolimab in advanced cancers. Clones were read by immunoSEQ multiplex PCR, and TCRdb kept only the in-frame ones, dropping some. The sample comprises tens of thousands of clones, approximately 82% of which are singletons, and 1.8% rests with the top ten. This specimen was CD4+ or CD8+ T cells sorted from blood, taken in a trial of the OX40 agonist ivuxolimab. These receptors were taken from an adult with an advanced solid tumor such as melanoma, head and neck, liver or kidney cancer. The CDR3 runs from the conserved cysteine through the conserved F or W. D genes are given only for firm matches. Clone size is given for some rows only: seen once, a few or many times, or a class if the clone is expanded.

size: few
V: TRBV5-6
J: TRBJ1-2
D: -
CDR3: CASSLWATTTF
DNA: TGTGCCAGCAGCTTGTGGGCAACTACGACCTTC

size: -
V: TRBV29-1
J: TRBJ1-1
D: -
CDR3: CSVEEQGPAFF
DNA: TGCAGCGTTGAAGAGCAGGGACCAGCTTTCTTT

size: -
V: TRBV30
J: TRBJ1-2
D: -
CDR3: CAWSVLGQSGGYTF
DNA: TGTGCCTGGAGTGTACTAGGACAAAGCGGGGGCTACACCTTC

size: -
V: TRBV5-1
J: TRBJ2-6
D: -
CDR3: CASSLIGANVLTF
DNA: TGCGCCAGCAGCTTGATTGGGGCCAACGTCCTGACTTTC

size: -
V: TRBV2
J: TRBJ2-7
D: -
CDR3: CASSAFGRTYEQYF
DNA: TGTGCCAGCAGCGCCTTCGGGCGTACCTACGAGCAGTACTTC

size: -
V: TRBV4-3
J: TRBJ1-1
D: TRBD1
CDR3: CASSQELGQVPTEAFF
DNA: TGCGCCAGCAGCCAAGAACTCGGACAGGTTCCCACTGAAGCTTTCTTT

size: -
V: TRBV5-4
J: TRBJ1-1
D: TRBD1
CDR3: CASRRTGGMNTEAFF
DNA: TGTGCCAGCCGCAGGACAGGGGGGATGAACACTGAAGCTTTCTTT

size: -
V: TRBV9
J: TRBJ2-5
D: -
CDR3: CASGRGPQETQYF
DNA: TGTGCCAGCGGGCGGGGGCCCCAAGAGACCCAGTACTTC

size: few
V: TRBV7-2
J: TRBJ2-7
D: -
CDR3: CASSLERRHEQYF
DNA: TGTGCCAGCAGCTTGGAACGACGGCACGAGCAGTACTTC

size: -
V: TRBV11-2
J: TRBJ1-1
D: -
CDR3: CASSSRPETLNTEAFF
DNA: TGTGCCAGCAGCTCCCGTCCGGAGACTCTGAACACTGAAGCTTTCTTT

size: -
V: TRBV6-5
J: TRBJ1-5
D: TRBD1
CDR3: CASSGDRVQPQHF
DNA: TGTGCCAGCAGTGGAGACAGGGTTCAGCCCCAGCATTTT

size: -
V: TRBV25-1
J: TRBJ1-3
D: TRBD1
CDR3: CASRGQVSGNTIYF
DNA: TGTGCCAGCAGGGGACAGGTCTCTGGAAACACCATATATTTT

size: -
V: TRBV5-1
J: TRBJ2-5
D: -
CDR3: CASSFTIQETQYF
DNA: TGCGCCAGCAGCTTTACAATACAAGAGACCCAGTACTTC

size: -
V: TRBV7-2
J: TRBJ2-7
D: -
CDR3: CASRRSGAYEQYF
DNA: TGTGCCAGCAGGCGATCCGGGGCCTACGAGCAGTACTTC

size: -
V: TRBV11-2
J: TRBJ2-2
D: TRBD1
CDR3: CASSETGITGELFF
DNA: TGTGCCAGCAGCGAGACAGGGATCACCGGGGAGCTGTTTTTT

size: -
V: TRBV19
J: TRBJ2-5
D: -
CDR3: CASSTWQAAQETQYF
DNA: TGTGCCAGTAGTACCTGGCAGGCTGCCCAAGAGACCCAGTACTTC

size: medium-sized
V: TRBV6-1
J: TRBJ1-2
D: -
CDR3: CASSDRGVGYGYTF
DNA: TGTGCCAGCAGTGATAGAGGGGTAGGCTATGGCTACACCTTC

size: -
V: TRBV6-4
J: TRBJ1-5
D: TRBD1
CDR3: CASSDSFPGQSFNSNQPQHF
DNA: TGTGCCAGCAGTGACTCGTTTCCGGGACAGTCATTCAATAGCAATCAGCCCCAGCATTTT

size: -
V: TRBV7-6
J: TRBJ2-5
D: -
CDR3: CASSTRGGETQYF
DNA: TGTGCCAGCAGTACCCGTGGGGGTGAGACCCAGTACTTC

size: -
V: TRBV5-4
J: TRBJ2-1
D: -
CDR3: CASSLGQVGHNEQFF
DNA: TGTGCCAGCAGCTTGGGCCAGGTCGGGCACAATGAGCAGTTCTTC

size: once
V: TRBV5-1
J: TRBJ2-3
D: -
CDR3: CASSLQRGKDTQYF
DNA: TGCGCCAGCAGCTTGCAACGGGGGAAGGATACGCAGTATTTT

size: -
V: TRBV6-5
J: TRBJ1-4
D: TRBD1
CDR3: CASKTMAGGEKLFF
DNA: TGTGCCAGCAAAACAATGGCAGGGGGAGAAAAACTGTTTTTT

size: once
V: TRBV19
J: TRBJ1-4
D: -
CDR3: CASRIPGHPNEKLFF
DNA: TGTGCCAGTAGGATACCGGGACATCCTAATGAAAAACTGTTTTTT

size: -
V: TRBV5-8
J: TRBJ1-1
D: TRBD1
CDR3: CASSLQQGRAEAFF
DNA: TGTGCCAGCAGCTTGCAACAGGGGAGAGCTGAAGCTTTCTTT